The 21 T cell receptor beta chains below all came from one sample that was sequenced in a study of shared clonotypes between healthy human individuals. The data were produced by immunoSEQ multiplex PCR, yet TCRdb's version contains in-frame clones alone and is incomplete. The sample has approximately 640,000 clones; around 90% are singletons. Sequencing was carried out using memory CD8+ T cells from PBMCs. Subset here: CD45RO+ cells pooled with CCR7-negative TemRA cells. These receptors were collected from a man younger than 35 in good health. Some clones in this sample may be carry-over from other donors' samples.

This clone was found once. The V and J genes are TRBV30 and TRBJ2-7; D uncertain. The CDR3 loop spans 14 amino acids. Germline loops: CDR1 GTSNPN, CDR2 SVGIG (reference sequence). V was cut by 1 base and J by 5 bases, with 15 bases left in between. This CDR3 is CAWSERTARHEQYF. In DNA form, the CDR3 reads TGTGCCTGGAGTGAAAGGACGGCCCGCCACGAGCAGTACTTC.

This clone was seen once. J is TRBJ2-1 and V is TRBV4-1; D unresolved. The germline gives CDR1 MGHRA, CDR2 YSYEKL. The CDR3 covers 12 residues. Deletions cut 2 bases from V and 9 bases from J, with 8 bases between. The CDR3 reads CASSQPGGEQFF. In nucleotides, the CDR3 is TGCGCCAGCAGCCAACCGGGCGGTGAGCAGTTCTTC.

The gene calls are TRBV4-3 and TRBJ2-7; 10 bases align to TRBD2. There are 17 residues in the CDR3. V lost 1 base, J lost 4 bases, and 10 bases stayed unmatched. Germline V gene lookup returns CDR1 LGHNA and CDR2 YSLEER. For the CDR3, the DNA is TGCGCCAGCAGCCAAGTCATTGGGTCTAGCGGGAGATACGAGCAGTACTTC. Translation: CASSQVIGSSGRYEQYF.

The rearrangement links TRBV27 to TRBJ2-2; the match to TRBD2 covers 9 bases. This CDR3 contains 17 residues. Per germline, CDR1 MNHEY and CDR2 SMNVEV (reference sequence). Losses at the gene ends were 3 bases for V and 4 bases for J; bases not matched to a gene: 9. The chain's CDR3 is CASSLLGLAGRTGELFF. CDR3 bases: TGTGCCAGCAGTTTGCTGGGGCTAGCGGGACGCACCGGGGAGCTGTTTTTT.

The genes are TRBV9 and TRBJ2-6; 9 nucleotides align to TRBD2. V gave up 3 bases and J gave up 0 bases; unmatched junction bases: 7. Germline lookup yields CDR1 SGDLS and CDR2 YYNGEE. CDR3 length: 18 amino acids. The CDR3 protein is CASSAGLALSSGANVLTF. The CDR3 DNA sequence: TGTGCCAGCAGCGCGGGACTAGCTCTAAGCTCTGGGGCCAACGTCCTGACTTTC.

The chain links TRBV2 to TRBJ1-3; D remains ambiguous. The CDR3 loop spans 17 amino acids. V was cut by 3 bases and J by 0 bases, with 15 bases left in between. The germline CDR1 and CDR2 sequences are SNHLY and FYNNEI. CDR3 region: CASSDRIFQSSGNTIYF. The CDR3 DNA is TGTGCCAGCAGTGACCGGATCTTCCAGAGCTCTGGAAACACCATATATTTT.

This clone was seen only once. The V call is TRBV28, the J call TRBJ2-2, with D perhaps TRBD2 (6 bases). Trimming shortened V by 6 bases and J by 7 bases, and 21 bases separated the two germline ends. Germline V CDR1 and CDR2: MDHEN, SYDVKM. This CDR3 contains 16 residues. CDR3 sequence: CASRVVGPTGDGELFF. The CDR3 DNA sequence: TGTGCCAGCAGGGTGGTCGGACCGACGGGGGACGGGGAGCTGTTTTTT.

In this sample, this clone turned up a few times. The CDR3 is CASSFPGEQYF. In nucleotides, the CDR3 is TGTGCCAGCAGCTTTCCCGGCGAGCAGTACTTC. The chain joins TRBV7-9 to TRBJ2-7; D unresolved. The V gene lost 3 bases and the J gene lost 6 bases, with 6 bases spanning the gap. The length of the CDR3 is 11 residues. Germline V gene lookup returns CDR1 SEHNR and CDR2 FQNEAQ (reference sequence).

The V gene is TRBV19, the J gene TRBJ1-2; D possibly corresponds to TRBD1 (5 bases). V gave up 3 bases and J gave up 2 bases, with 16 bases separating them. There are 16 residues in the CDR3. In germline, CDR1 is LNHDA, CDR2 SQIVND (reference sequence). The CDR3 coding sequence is TGTGCCAGTAGTATCTTGCAGGGCCTACCAAACTATGGCTACACCTTC. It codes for CASSILQGLPNYGYTF. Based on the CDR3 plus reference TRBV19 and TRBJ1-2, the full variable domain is DGGITQSPKYLFRKEGQNVTLSCEQNLNHDAMYWYRQDPGQGLRLIYYSQIVNDFQKGDIAEGYSVSREKKESFPLTVTSAQKNPTAFYLCASSILQGLPNYGYTFGSGTRLTVV.

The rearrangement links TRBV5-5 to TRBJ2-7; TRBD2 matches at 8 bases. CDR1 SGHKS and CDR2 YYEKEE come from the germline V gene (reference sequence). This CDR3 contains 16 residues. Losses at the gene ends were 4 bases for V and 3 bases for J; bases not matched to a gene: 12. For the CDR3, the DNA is TGTGCCAGCAGCCCCAAGAGGGTAGCGGGATACTACGAGCAGTACTTC. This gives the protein CASSPKRVAGYYEQYF.

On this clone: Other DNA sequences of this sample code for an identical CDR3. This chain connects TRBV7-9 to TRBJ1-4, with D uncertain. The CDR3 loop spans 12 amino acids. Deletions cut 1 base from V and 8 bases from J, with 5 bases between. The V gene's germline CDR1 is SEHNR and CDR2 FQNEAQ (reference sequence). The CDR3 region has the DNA TGTGCCAGCAGCTTAGACGGGGAAAAACTGTTTTTT. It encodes CASSLDGEKLFF. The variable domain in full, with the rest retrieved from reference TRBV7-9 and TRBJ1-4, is DTGVSQNPRHKITKRGQNVTFRCDPISEHNRLYWYRQTLGQGPEFLTYFQNEAQLEKSRLLSDRFSAERPKGSFSTLEIQRTEQGDSAMYLCASSLDGEKLFFGSGTQLSVL.

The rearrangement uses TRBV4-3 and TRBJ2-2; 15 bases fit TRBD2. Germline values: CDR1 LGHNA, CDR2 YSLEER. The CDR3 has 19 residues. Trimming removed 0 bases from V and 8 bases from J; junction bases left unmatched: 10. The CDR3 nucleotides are TGCGCCAGCAGCCAAGACCGCGGACTAGCGGGAGGGCCGGCGGGGGAGCTGTTTTTT. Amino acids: CASSQDRGLAGGPAGELFF.

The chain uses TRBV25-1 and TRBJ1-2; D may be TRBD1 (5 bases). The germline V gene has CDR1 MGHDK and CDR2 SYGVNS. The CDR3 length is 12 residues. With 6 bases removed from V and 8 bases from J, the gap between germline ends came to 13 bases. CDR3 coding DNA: TGTGCCAGCAGCGAAGGGGCCGGGGGCTACACCTTC. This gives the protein CASSEGAGGYTF.

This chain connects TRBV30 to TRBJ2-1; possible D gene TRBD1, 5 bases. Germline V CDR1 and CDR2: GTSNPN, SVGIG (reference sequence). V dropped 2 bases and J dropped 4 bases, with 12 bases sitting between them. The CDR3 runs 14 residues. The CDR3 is CAWSRGLGYNEQFF. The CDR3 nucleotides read TGTGCCTGGAGTAGGGGTCTAGGGTACAATGAGCAGTTCTTC.

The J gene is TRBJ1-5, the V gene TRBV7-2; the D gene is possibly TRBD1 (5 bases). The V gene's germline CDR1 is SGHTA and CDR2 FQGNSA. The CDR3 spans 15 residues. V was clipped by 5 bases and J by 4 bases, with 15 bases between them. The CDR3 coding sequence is TGTGCCAGCAGCAGCCTGGGGGGGGGAAATCAGCCCCAGCATTTT. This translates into CASSSLGGGNQPQHF.

The CDR3 DNA is TGCAGCGTTGAAGATATGTCGTCAGTCGGAGACTATGGCTACACCTTC. It specifies CSVEDMSSVGDYGYTF. The chain employs TRBV29-1 and TRBJ1-2; unclear D gene. Trimming shortened V by 0 bases and J by 3 bases, and 17 bases separated the two germline ends. The CDR3 contains 16 residues. Germline V gene sequence: CDR1 SQVTM, CDR2 ANQGSEA.

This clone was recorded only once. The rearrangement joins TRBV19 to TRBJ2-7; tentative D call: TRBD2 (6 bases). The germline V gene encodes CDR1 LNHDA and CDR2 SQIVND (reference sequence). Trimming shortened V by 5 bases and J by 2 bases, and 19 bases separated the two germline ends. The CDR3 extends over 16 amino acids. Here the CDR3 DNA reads TGTGCCAGTAGTGCGGGAACACCCAAAAACACCTACGAGCAGTACTTC. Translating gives CASSAGTPKNTYEQYF.

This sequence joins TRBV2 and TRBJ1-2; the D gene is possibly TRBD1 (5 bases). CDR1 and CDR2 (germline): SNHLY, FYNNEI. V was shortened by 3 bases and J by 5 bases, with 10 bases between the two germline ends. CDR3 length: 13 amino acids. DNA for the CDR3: TGTGCCAGCAGTGATAGGGGTGTGTATGGCTACACCTTC. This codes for CASSDRGVYGYTF.

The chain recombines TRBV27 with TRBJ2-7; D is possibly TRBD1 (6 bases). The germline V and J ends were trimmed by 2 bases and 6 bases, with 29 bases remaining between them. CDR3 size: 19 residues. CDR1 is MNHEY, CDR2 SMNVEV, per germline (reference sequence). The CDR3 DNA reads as TGTGCCAGCAGTTTACAACTACCGACAGGTACCCAGGTTCGTCTCGAGCAGTACTTC. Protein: CASSLQLPTGTQVRLEQYF.

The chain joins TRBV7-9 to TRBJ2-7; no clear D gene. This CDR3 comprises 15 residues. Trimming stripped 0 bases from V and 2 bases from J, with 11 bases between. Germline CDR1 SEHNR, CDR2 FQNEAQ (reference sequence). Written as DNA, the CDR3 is TGTGCCAGCAGCTTAGCTCGAGACAATACCTACGAGCAGTACTTC. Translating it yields CASSLARDNTYEQYF.

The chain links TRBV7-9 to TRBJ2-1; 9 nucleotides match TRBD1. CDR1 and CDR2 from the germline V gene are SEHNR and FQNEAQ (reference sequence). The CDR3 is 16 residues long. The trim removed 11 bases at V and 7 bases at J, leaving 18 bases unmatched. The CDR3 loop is CAGQQGSGQGSNEQFF. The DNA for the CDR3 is TGTGCCGGGCAGCAGGGATCGGGACAGGGAAGTAATGAGCAGTTCTTC.